This T cell receptor beta chain was profiled in a study of T cells expressing NK-cell markers. Study at large: Cells sorted as CD3+CD56+NKG2C+, CD3+CD56+NKG2C- and CD3+CD56-NKG2C+ T cells supplied the TCR beta repertoires. Study observations and caveats: Researchers report these clonotypes also headed the CD3+CD56-NKG2C+ fraction in several donors.

One entry per CDR3 protein, without DNA, is what TCRdb gives after re-calling the 5' RACE reads. This sample contains roughly 430,000 distinct CDR3 sequences. CDR3 length: 12 residues. Germline V lookup: CDR1 MNHEY, CDR2 SVGEGT. As for this clonotype: Its matching antigen is unknown.

The genes are TRBV6-2 or TRBV6-3 and TRBJ1-1. This sequence was found in a woman between 18 and 75 years old in good health. Source material: blood T cells: a sorted CD56 or NKG2C T cell subset, CD4+ or CD8+ T cells, or bulk PBMC T cells (not recorded which). CDR3 region: CASSHGGEQAFF.